Presented here are 10 T cell receptor beta chains from one specimen sequenced in a study of control samples from healthy donors and cancer patients. Produced via immunoSEQ multiplex PCR; TCRdb's table is partial and in-frame only. Here the sample spans under 150,000 clones, around 90% being singletons. Sequenced material: blood. All receptors derive from a woman aged 70-85 years in good health.

J is TRBJ1-6 and V is TRBV5-4; 10 bases align to TRBD1. The CDR3 runs 15 residues. Germline CDR1 is SGHNT and CDR2 is YYREEE (reference sequence). Trimming at V came to 4 bases and at J to 7 bases, leaving 5 bases not matched to a gene. This chain's CDR3 is CASSPPGQGNSPLHF. CDR3 sequence (DNA): TGTGCCAGCAGCCCCCCGGGACAGGGGAATTCACCCCTCCACTTT.

The J gene is TRBJ2-7, the V gene TRBV12-3 or TRBV12-4; D gene ambiguous. This CDR3 region has 13 residues. Trimming took 3 bases from V and 4 from J, leaving 10 bases between them. CDR3 sequence reads: CASSFRMDYEQYF. In nucleotides, the CDR3 is TGTGCCAGCAGTTTTCGTATGGATTACGAGCAGTACTTC.

The rearrangement links TRBV7-2 to TRBJ1-4, with TRBD1 matching over 7 bases. The junction had 6 bases not matched to a gene; V was cut back by 1 base and J by 4 bases. This CDR3 is 16 amino acids long. From germline, CDR1 is SGHTA and CDR2 FQGNSA. The CDR3 loop is CASSLVSGQYNEKLFF. The CDR3, as DNA: TGTGCCAGCAGCTTAGTGTCGGGACAGTATAATGAAAAACTGTTTTTT.

The CDR3 reads CASSPEPIMNTEAFF. The DNA for the CDR3 is TGTGCCAGCTCACCAGAGCCTATCATGAACACTGAAGCTTTCTTT. The chain links TRBV18 to TRBJ1-1, with D unclear. The germline V gene has CDR1 KGHSH and CDR2 LQKENI. CDR3 length: 15 residues. Trimming shortened V by 2 bases and J by 0 bases, and 10 bases separated the two germline ends. Together with reference TRBV18 and TRBJ1-1, the CDR3 gives the full variable domain: NAGVMQNPRHLVRRRGQEARLRCSPMKGHSHVYWYRQLPEEGLKFMVYLQKENIIDESGMPKERFSAEFPKEGPSILRIQQVVRGDSAAYFCASSPEPIMNTEAFFGQGTRLTVV.

The chain uses TRBV19 and TRBJ2-5; D gene unclear. Germline V lookup: CDR1 LNHDA, CDR2 SQIVND (reference sequence). The CDR3 contains 13 residues. V gave up 0 bases and J gave up 6 bases, with 8 bases separating them. The CDR3 protein is CASSIEGWQTQYF. The CDR3 nucleotides are TGTGCCAGTAGTATAGAGGGGTGGCAGACCCAGTACTTC. The variable domain in full, completed from reference TRBV19 and TRBJ2-5, reads DGGITQSPKYLFRKEGQNVTLSCEQNLNHDAMYWYRQDPGQGLRLIYYSQIVNDFQKGDIAEGYSVSREKKESFPLTVTSAQKNPTAFYLCASSIEGWQTQYFGPGTRLLVL.

The chain couples TRBV24-1 to TRBJ1-2; D is unresolved. This CDR3 contains 13 residues. With 11 bases removed from V and 2 bases from J, the gap between germline ends came to 14 bases. From germline, CDR1 is KGHDR and CDR2 SFDVKD. The CDR3 protein is CAISSGINYGYTF. CDR3 nucleotides: TGTGCCATTTCATCCGGAATAAACTATGGCTACACCTTC.

This clone was picked up one time. This sequence joins TRBV5-6 and TRBJ2-3; D gene uncertain. The CDR3 extends over 15 amino acids. Per the germline V gene, CDR1 is SGHDT and CDR2 is YYEEEE. The V end lost 0 bases, the J end lost 1 base, and 9 bases lay between the germline ends. The CDR3 region is CASSLEETGTDTQYF. CDR3 DNA sequence: TGTGCCAGCAGCTTGGAGGAAACTGGCACAGATACGCAGTATTTT.

The rearrangement joins TRBV18 to TRBJ1-5, with D uncertain. The CDR3 has 15 amino acids. Germline V gene sequence: CDR1 KGHSH, CDR2 LQKENI. V was clipped by 6 bases and J by 5 bases, with 17 bases between them. The DNA for the CDR3 is TGTGCCAGCTCCCTCCAGAGGACTTATGATCAGCCCCAGCATTTT. It specifies CASSLQRTYDQPQHF.

V usage is TRBV7-8 and J usage is TRBJ2-7; 11 positions agree with TRBD2. This CDR3 is built from 15 residues. Germline CDR1 and CDR2: SGHVS and FQNEAQ. Trimming took 5 bases from V and 6 from J; bases not matched to a gene: 9. CDR3 DNA: TGTGCCAGCAGCACGGGACTAGCGGTTCGCTCCGAGCAGTACTTC. This codes for CASSTGLAVRSEQYF.

This clone was recorded only once. CDR3 DNA sequence: TGTGCCAGCAGCCAAGACGGGTCTACCCCTACCTACGAGCAGTACTTC. Amino acid sequence: CASSQDGSTPTYEQYF. The chain uses TRBV3-1 (or the pseudogene TRBV3-2) and TRBJ2-7, with unresolved D. This CDR3 comprises 16 residues. The V end was cut by 0 bases, the J end by 2 bases, with 14 bases between. Germline CDR1 LGHDT, CDR2 YNNKEL (reference sequence).